The entry below gives a single TCR beta chain sequence along with its context. The antigen this receptor binds is unknown. No qualities accompany the bases; no much larger clone lies one base away. The germline V gene (reference sequence) provides CDR1 LNHDA and CDR2 SQIVND. Trimming takes 1 base from V and 10 bases from J, and the germline ends sit 13 bases apart. The CDR3 numbers 14 residues from cysteine through phenylalanine. Only the CDR3 DNA is retained, 42 bases long and in frame from the first base. These data are taken from a study of blood T cell repertoires in COVID-19 (TCRdb year 2020). Background for the entire study: Samples from collaborators originated in the United States, Italy and Spain and spanned both the acute and convalescent phases of COVID-19. The prospective study material was composed of cDNA or gDNA derived from T cells, B-cell-depleted T cells, or PBMCs. Subjects who had been exposed to COVID-19, were actively infected with it, or had recovered from it provided the deeply sampled blood TCRbeta repertoires that made up the dataset. A freely available public database, intended as a resource for researchers studying the immune response to SARS-CoV-2, is where the repertoires were released. The samples were drawn from the first 160 participants of the ongoing ImmuneRACE study and from over 950 subjects provided by 6 global collaborators. Nearly every sample came with metadata listing a de-identified subject ID, COVID-19 status, age in years and sex. Where available, HLA class I and class II types were obtained from metadata supplied by the sample provider rather than from assay-based typing. The research as a whole found: How much clinical and demographic metadata was included differed by source and by participant, and the metadata was provided uncurated.

The collaborating institutions used their own protocols to collect whole blood in K2EDTA tubes. For TCRbeta analysis, collaborator samples were shipped as frozen whole blood, as isolated PBMCs, or as DNA extracted from either sample type. The immunoSEQ Assay, a bias-controlled multiplex PCR, was used to amplify TCRbeta CDR3 regions from genomic DNA. In the source study's methods: Within the assay, amplification of reference gene primers was used to estimate how many nucleated cells each sample contained. Sequence reads were collapsed and filtered to measure the absolute abundance of every unique TCRbeta CDR3 rearrangement. Productive Simpson clonality was computed per sample as the square root of Simpson's diversity index over productive rearrangements. TCRdb re-hosts the immuneACCESS table, in-frame sequences only. Its copies lack some clones; in the studies checked, an unresolved V gene accounts for under half of them, and the cause for the rest is not known. V and J calls plus clone size are reproduced from that table; the DNA served to infer D and trimming. Recorded for this sample are about 300,000 clones; around 87% of them occurred a single time. The ten largest clonotypes hold over 1% of the sample.

The sequencing sample was made of peripheral blood. The chain was built from TRBV19 and TRBJ1-4; too little of a D gene remains to name it. This clonotype was sampled from a man aged 70 or older with acute or convalescent COVID-19. The nucleotide sequence is given as TGTGCCAGTAGTATAGCGGGATCTTCAGGAAAACTGTTTTTT. It encodes CASSIAGSSGKLFF.